The rows below give T cell receptor beta chains drawn from one sample of a study of T cell repertoires in cytomegalovirus infection. TCRdb re-called the reads with MiXCR, one entry per CDR3 protein. This table holds roughly 200,000 distinct CDR3 sequences, about 38% found once. Their cognate antigens are unknown. The sequencing here drew on CD8+ T cells from cultured PBMCs, taken from culture after CMV antigen stimulation. The receptors come from a human donor in good health (CMV status not recorded). Some clones in this sample may be carry-over from other donors' samples. Both conserved end residues are part of each CDR3. Fields, in order: CDR3 length, V gene, clone size, J gene, D gene, CDR3 DNA, CDR3 protein. A D gene is named only where the DNA matches it firmly. Expanded clones are given a class, and other clones once, few, many or no size at all.

16	TRBV4-1	few	TRBJ2-7	TRBD2	TGCGCCAGCAGCCAAGATAGCGGGGGGATATCCTACGAGCAGTACTTC	CASSQDSGGISYEQYF
15	TRBV11-2	.	TRBJ1-3	.	TGTGCCAGCAGCCTATCGACAGGCCCTGGAAACACCATATATTTT	CASSLSTGPGNTIYF
16	TRBV28	.	TRBJ1-6	.	TGTGCCAGCAGTCCAATGGGGAGCTCCTATAATTCACCCCTCCACTTT	CASSPMGSSYNSPLHF
12	TRBV7-6	.	TRBJ1-2	.	TGTGCCAGCAGACGGGAGATCTATGGCTACACCTTC	CASRREIYGYTF
17	TRBV7-2	many	TRBJ2-4	TRBD2	TGTGCCAGCAGCCCCGGGACTAGCGGGATCAGCAAAAACATTCAGTACTTC	CASSPGTSGISKNIQYF
15	TRBV7-3	few	TRBJ2-1	TRBD1	TGTGCCAGCAGCCTCGACAGGGGACCATACAATGAGCAGTTCTTC	CASSLDRGPYNEQFF
16	TRBV28	.	TRBJ2-7	TRBD1	TGTGCCAGTCGGACAGGTTTTAACAGGATCTCCTACGAGCAGTACTTC	CASRTGFNRISYEQYF
13	TRBV28	.	TRBJ2-5	.	TGTGCCAGCAGTTTTTACAATTCAGAGACCCAGTACTTC	CASSFYNSETQYF
17	TRBV7-6	many	TRBJ2-3	.	TGTGCCAGCAGCTTAGCGCGGAGATACACTAGCACAGATACGCAGTATTTT	CASSLARRYTSTDTQYF
16	TRBV7-6	few	TRBJ2-5	TRBD1	TGTGCCAGCAGCTTAGTTCAGGACAGGGTAGGAGAGACCCAGTACTTC	CASSLVQDRVGETQYF
19	TRBV19	few	TRBJ2-1	TRBD1	TGTGCCAGTAGTATACCCCTGGGACAGGAGCTAATTTCCTACAATGAGCAGTTCTTC	CASSIPLGQELISYNEQFF
13	TRBV7-4	.	TRBJ1-1	.	TGTGCCGGAGAAAGGGGGTCGGAAACTGAAGCTTTCTTT	CAGERGSETEAFF
16	TRBV20-1	.	TRBJ2-7	TRBD1	TGCAGTGCTGGGGGTAGGGTTGTCGGACAGGGCTACGAGCAGTACTTC	CSAGGRVVGQGYEQYF
18	TRBV4-2	.	TRBJ2-3	TRBD2	TGTGCCAGCAGCCAAGAGTTTGGACTAGCGGGCTCCACAGATACGCAGTATTTT	CASSQEFGLAGSTDTQYF
17	TRBV10-3	.	TRBJ2-3	TRBD2	TGTGCCATCAGTGAGTCGAGTGGGCGGGGGGCTGCAGATACGCAGTATTTT	CAISESSGRGAADTQYF
17	TRBV7-3	.	TRBJ2-3	TRBD2	TGTGCCAGCAGCTTTAGCGGGATCGAGACTAGCACAGATACGCAGTATTTT	CASSFSGIETSTDTQYF
16	TRBV6-1	.	TRBJ1-5	.	TGTGCCAGCAGTGAGAGACAGTTCCTCAGCAATCAGCCCCAGCATTTT	CASSERQFLSNQPQHF
18	TRBV2	.	TRBJ2-7	TRBD2	TGTGCAAGCACCCAACTCGGACTAGCGGGGGTGCCTTCCTACGAGCAGTACTTC	CASTQLGLAGVPSYEQYF
16	TRBV25-1	.	TRBJ1-2	.	TGTGCCAGCAGTGAATGGTTGGCCGACTCTAACTATGGCTACACCTTC	CASSEWLADSNYGYTF
13	TRBV11-2	.	TRBJ2-1	.	TGTGCCAGCAGCTTGGGTTATTTCAATGAGCAGTTCTTC	CASSLGYFNEQFF
15	TRBV27	few	TRBJ2-7	.	TGTGCCAGCATCCCCGAAGGAGGGAGCTCCTACGAGCAGTACTTC	CASIPEGGSSYEQYF
15	TRBV7-6	few	TRBJ2-5	TRBD1	TGTGCCAGCAGCTTAGCAGGACAGGGGGCAGAGACCCAGTACTTC	CASSLAGQGAETQYF
15	TRBV19	.	TRBJ1-1	.	TGTGCCAGTACGGGAAAGGGGTTTATGAACACTGAAGCTTTCTTT	CASTGKGFMNTEAFF
14	TRBV10-2	few	TRBJ1-2	.	TGCGCCAGCAGTGAGTCGGGGGACGGCTATGGCTACACCTTC	CASSESGDGYGYTF
15	TRBV7-6	many	TRBJ2-3	TRBD2	TGTGCCAGCAGCCAACGGGGGGGGAGCACAGATACGCAGTATTTT	CASSQRGGSTDTQYF
21	TRBV6-1	.	TRBJ2-2	TRBD2	TGTGCCAGCAGTGAAGATGGGGGACTAGCGGGAGGGCTCTACCCCCGAGGGGAGCTGTTTTTT	CASSEDGGLAGGLYPRGELFF
15	TRBV7-2	.	TRBJ2-2	TRBD2	TGTGCCAGCAGCGGGACTAGCGCCGCTATCGGGGAGCTGTTTTTT	CASSGTSAAIGELFF
17	TRBV28	.	TRBJ2-1	TRBD2	TGTGCCAGCAATACCCGAAGGACTAGCGGGTCCTACAATGAGCAGTTCTTC	CASNTRRTSGSYNEQFF
17	TRBV5-1	few	TRBJ2-3	.	TGCGCCAGCAGCCATGGCCGGGACTCTCTTAGCACAGATACGCAGTATTTT	CASSHGRDSLSTDTQYF
14	TRBV7-9	few	TRBJ1-5	.	TGTGCCAGCAGCGAGCTTAGGGGCAATCAGCCCCAGCATTTT	CASSELRGNQPQHF
8	TRBV2	.	TRBJ1-2	.	TGTGCCCGCTATGGCTACACCTTC	CARYGYTF
15	TRBV9	few	TRBJ2-3	.	TGTGCCAGCAGCGTACGTGGGGCAGTTGGGGATACGCAGTATTTT	CASSVRGAVGDTQYF
17	TRBV18	few	TRBJ2-1	.	TGTGCCAGCTCACCACCGGGGGAGCGGGCGGTTCGAAATGAGCAGTTCTTC	CASSPPGERAVRNEQFF
13	TRBV28	.	TRBJ2-7	.	TGTGCCGGGGGACATAGGAGCTCCTACGAGCAGTACTTC	CAGGHRSSYEQYF
15	TRBV27	.	TRBJ1-5	.	TGTGCCAGCAGTCACACCCGGGGTGGAAATCAGCCCCAGCATTTT	CASSHTRGGNQPQHF
15	TRBV6-5	.	TRBJ2-2	.	TGTGCCAGCAGTTTCCTACAGGGTGGAACCGGGGAGCTGTTTTTT	CASSFLQGGTGELFF
16	TRBV5-6	few	TRBJ2-1	TRBD2	TGTGCCAGCAGCTTTGCGCTAGCGGGGATTTACAATGAGCAGTTCTTC	CASSFALAGIYNEQFF
15	TRBV24-1	.	TRBJ2-1	.	TGTGCCACCAGTGAGGGCAGCCTTCCCTACAATGAGCAGTTCTTC	CATSEGSLPYNEQFF
16	TRBV7-8	.	TRBJ1-3	.	TGTGCCAGCAGCTTAAGGGAGGAAGGGATTGGAAACACCATATATTTT	CASSLREEGIGNTIYF
16	TRBV7-9	few	TRBJ2-7	.	TGTGCCAGCAGCTTAGCTCTTGGTCCGGGGTCCTACGAGCAGTACTTC	CASSLALGPGSYEQYF
15	TRBV12-3/TRBV12-4	few	TRBJ2-1	TRBD1	TGTGCCAGCAGTTTTACTCCGGGACAGGACAATGAGCAGTTCTTC	CASSFTPGQDNEQFF
15	TRBV23-1	.	TRBJ1-5	.	TGCGCCAGTCTTAGAACGGAGTATAGCAATCAGCCCCAGCATTTT	CASLRTEYSNQPQHF
14	TRBV6-1	.	TRBJ1-1	.	TGTGCCAGCAGCTTGACGCGATTGAACACTGAAGCTTTCTTT	CASSLTRLNTEAFF
17	TRBV7-4	.	TRBJ2-5	.	TGTGCCAGCAGCTCGGACAGAGACGGGGCCTCTGGGGAGACCCAGTACTTC	CASSSDRDGASGETQYF
17	TRBV12-3/TRBV12-4	.	TRBJ2-1	.	TGTGCCAGCAGTTTAAGGGCCTCAGGGATATTTTACAATGAGCAGTTCTTC	CASSLRASGIFYNEQFF
16	TRBV6-5	few	TRBJ2-1	.	TGTGCCAGCAGTTACTCTGAGTTAAGGAGGTACAATGAGCAGTTCTTC	CASSYSELRRYNEQFF
16	TRBV20-1	once	TRBJ2-7	TRBD2	TGCAGTGCTAGAGATATCAATAGCGGGGACTCCTACGAGCAGTACTTC	CSARDINSGDSYEQYF
14	TRBV6-1	few	TRBJ2-4	.	TGTGCCAGCAGTCGGACAGCTTTGGAAAACATTCAGTACTTC	CASSRTALENIQYF
14	TRBV9	.	TRBJ2-7	TRBD2	TGTGCCAGCAGCGTGGCTAGCGGTTCCTACGAGCAGTACTTC	CASSVASGSYEQYF
14	TRBV7-8	many	TRBJ2-3	.	TGTGCCAGCAGCTTAGAGGGAAGGGCAGATACGCAGTATTTT	CASSLEGRADTQYF
10	TRBV4-2	many	TRBJ2-7	.	TGTGCCAGGGGGGGAGGAGAGCAGTACTTC	CARGGGEQYF